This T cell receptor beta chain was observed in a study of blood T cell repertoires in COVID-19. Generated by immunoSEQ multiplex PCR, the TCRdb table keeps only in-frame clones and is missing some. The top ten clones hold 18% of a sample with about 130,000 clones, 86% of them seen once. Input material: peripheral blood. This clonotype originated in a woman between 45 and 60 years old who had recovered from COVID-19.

CDR3 DNA sequence: TGTGCCAGCAGCTTTCGGGGGGGCGTGAGGACTGAAGCTTTCTTT. It encodes CASSFRGGVRTEAFF. This chain uses TRBV5-8 with TRBJ1-1; the D gene is possibly TRBD1 (6 bases). The CDR3 length is 15 residues. In germline, CDR1 is SGHTS, CDR2 YDEGEE. Trimming stripped 2 bases from V and 5 bases from J, with 16 bases between.